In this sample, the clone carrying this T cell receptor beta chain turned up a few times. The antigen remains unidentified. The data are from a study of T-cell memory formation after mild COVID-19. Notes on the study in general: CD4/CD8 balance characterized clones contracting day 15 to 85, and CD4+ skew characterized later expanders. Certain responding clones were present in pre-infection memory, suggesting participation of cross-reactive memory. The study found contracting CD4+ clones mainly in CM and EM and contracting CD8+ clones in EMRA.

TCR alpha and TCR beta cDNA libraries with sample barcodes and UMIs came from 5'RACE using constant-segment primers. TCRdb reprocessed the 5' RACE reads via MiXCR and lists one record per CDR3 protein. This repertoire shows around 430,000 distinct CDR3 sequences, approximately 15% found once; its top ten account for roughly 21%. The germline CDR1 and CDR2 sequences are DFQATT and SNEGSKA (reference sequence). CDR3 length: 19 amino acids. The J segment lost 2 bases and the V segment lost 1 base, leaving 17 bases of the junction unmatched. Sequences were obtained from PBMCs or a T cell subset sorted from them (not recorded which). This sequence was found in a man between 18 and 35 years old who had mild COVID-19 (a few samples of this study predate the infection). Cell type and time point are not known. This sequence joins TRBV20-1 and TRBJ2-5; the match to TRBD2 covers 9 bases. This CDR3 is CSARGLYFGTSTYQETQYF. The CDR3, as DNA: TGCAGTGCTAGAGGATTGTATTTTGGGACTAGCACGTATCAAGAGACCCAGTACTTC.